A single sample is the source of the 8 T cell receptor beta chains below, sequenced in a study of vaccination and CD4 T cells after COVID-19. Treatment described: roughly ten-day PBMC culture with coronavirus spike peptide pools or control peptides (ViraFEST assay). The unexposed donor gave CD4+ T cells before the COVID-19 pandemic (2011-2018). Sequencing of cultured CD4+ T cell DNA used the Oncomine TCR Beta short-read assay. Genomic DNA was isolated from cultured CD4+ T cells. A single record per CDR3 protein comes from TCRdb applying MiXCR to the PCR reads. The table shows over 9,000 distinct CDR3 sequences, with 35% to 45% occurring only once. Their target antigens are unknown. Sequencing used CD4+ T cells from blood, cultured in vitro. These receptors were taken from a human donor in good health.

Comment on this clonotype: One junction end disagrees with the germline gene, perhaps due to a read error. The chain joins TRBV7-8 to TRBJ2-2; 8 bases map to TRBD2. The CDR3 has 17 residues. Looked up from germline, CDR1 is SGHVS and CDR2 is FQNEAQ. CDR3 DNA: TGTGCCAGCACCGATGGACTAGCCTCTTCGAACGCCGGGGAGCTGTTTTTT. Translated: CASTDGLASSNAGELFF.

The genes are TRBV6-2 or TRBV6-3 and TRBJ2-3; D may match TRBD1 or TRBD2 (5 bases each). Germline V gene sequence: CDR1 MNHEY, CDR2 SVGEGT. The ends were cut back, 6 bases at V and 1 base at J, with 26 bases in the middle. This CDR3 has 19 amino acids. The CDR3 sequence: CASSYPGTRNILGTDTQYF. CDR3 nucleotides: TGTGCCAGCAGCTATCCCGGGACGCGGAATATCTTGGGCACAGATACGCAGTATTTT.

The V call is TRBV24-1, the J call TRBJ2-1, with 9 bases identical to TRBD1. The CDR3 consists of 15 residues. The germline V gene has CDR1 KGHDR and CDR2 SFDVKD. The V gene end was trimmed by 6 bases and the J gene end by 2 bases; junction bases not matched to a gene: 4. The CDR3 coding sequence is TGTGCCACCAGTCCAGGGACAGGGACCTACAATGAGCAGTTCTTC. This codes for CATSPGTGTYNEQFF.

The CDR3 coding sequence is TGCAGTGCTAGAGAGGTAGCCAACACAGATACGCAGTATTTT. Encoded protein: CSAREVANTDTQYF. J is TRBJ2-3 and V is TRBV20-1; no clear D gene. In germline, CDR1 is DFQATT, CDR2 SNEGSKA (reference sequence). The CDR3 sequence is 14 residues long. With 0 bases removed from V and 2 bases from J, the gap between germline ends came to 9 bases.

This clonotype was seen more than once but under ten times. V usage is TRBV7-9 and J usage is TRBJ2-1; D uncertain. The germline gives CDR1 SEHNR, CDR2 FQNEAQ (reference sequence). V gave up 1 base and J gave up 13 bases, with 8 bases separating them. This CDR3 contains 11 residues. Here the CDR3 reads CASSLEWEQFF. The CDR3 nucleotides are TGTGCCAGCAGCTTAGAGTGGGAACAGTTCTTC.

The genes are TRBV7-2 and TRBJ1-5; D is unclear. This CDR3 is built from 15 residues. CDR1 is SGHTA, CDR2 FQGNSA, per germline. V gave up 0 bases and J gave up 3 bases, with 9 bases separating them. The CDR3 region is CASSLAFSLNQPQHF. In DNA form, the CDR3 reads TGTGCCAGCAGCTTAGCGTTCAGCCTCAATCAGCCCCAGCATTTT.

The chain links TRBV28 to TRBJ2-3; D is tentatively TRBD1 or TRBD2 (6 bases each). The germline V gene encodes CDR1 MDHEN and CDR2 SYDVKM. The CDR3 has 14 amino acids. The V gene lost 3 bases and the J gene lost 7 bases, with 14 bases spanning the gap. The CDR3 spells CASSFAGGGNTQYF. The CDR3 DNA follows: TGTGCCAGCAGTTTCGCCGGGGGCGGAAATACGCAGTATTTT.

The chain couples TRBV7-3 to TRBJ2-1, with 10 bases identical to TRBD2. The length of the CDR3 is 19 residues. Trimming at V came to 1 base and at J to 1 base, leaving 10 bases not matched to a gene. The germline V gene encodes CDR1 SGHTA and CDR2 FQGTGA. CDR3: CASSLRGAGGPGSYNEQFF. In DNA, the CDR3 is TGTGCCAGCAGCTTAAGGGGAGCGGGAGGGCCAGGATCCTACAATGAGCAGTTCTTC.